What follows are 24 T cell receptor beta chains derived from one specimen sequenced in a study of T cell changes during pregnancy in multiple sclerosis. Sequencing used immunoSEQ multiplex PCR; TCRdb keeps in-frame clones, though not all of them. Of some 30,000 clones in the sample, under 95% are singletons; the top ten hold 4% to 6%. This specimen was peripheral blood, taken in the first trimester of pregnancy. These receptors originate from a female donor in good health, enrolled as a control in a pregnancy study.

The chain recombines TRBV29-1 with TRBJ2-7; D perhaps matches TRBD2 (6 bases). CDR1 is SQVTM, CDR2 ANQGSEA, per germline. V gave up 8 bases and J gave up 9 bases, with 23 bases separating them. This CDR3 spans 13 amino acids. CDR3 amino acids: CSPRTNGGSGQYF. The CDR3 nucleotides read TGCAGCCCTCGGACGAACGGAGGGAGCGGGCAGTACTTC.

This chain links TRBV21-1 with TRBJ1-1; the table's TRBD1 call for D was not verified on the DNA. TRBV21-1 is a pseudogene. The CDR3 consists of 12 residues. CDR3 DNA: TGTGCCAGCAGGGGACAGGGAACTGAAGCTTTCTTT. It encodes CASRGQGTEAFF.

This chain connects TRBV19 to TRBJ1-6; tentative D call: TRBD1 (6 bases). CDR3 length: 15 residues. Germline V gene lookup returns CDR1 LNHDA and CDR2 SQIVND (reference sequence). Trimming took off 7 bases at V and 10 bases at J, with 20 bases between the two ends. This CDR3 is CASTNPQGRGSPLHF. The CDR3 DNA reads TGTGCCAGTACCAACCCCCAGGGGAGAGGGTCACCCCTCCACTTT.

The rearrangement joins TRBV9 to TRBJ2-7, with a weak D call TRBD1 (5 bases). The germline V gene encodes CDR1 SGDLS and CDR2 YYNGEE. The germline V and J ends were trimmed by 0 bases and 2 bases, with 9 bases remaining between them. This CDR3 contains 14 residues. The CDR3 nucleotides read TGTGCCAGCAGCGTAGATCCAGGGACCTACGAGCAGTACTTC. Protein product: CASSVDPGTYEQYF.

The rearrangement links TRBV5-5 to TRBJ2-7; tentative D call: TRBD2 (6 bases). The CDR3 runs to 15 residues. Germline V gene sequence: CDR1 SGHKS, CDR2 YYEKEE (reference sequence). The V end lost 3 bases, the J end lost 0 bases, and 13 bases lay between the germline ends. The DNA of the CDR3 is TGTGCCAGCAGCTGGGGGACTGTAAGCTCCTACGAGCAGTACTTC. It is translated as CASSWGTVSSYEQYF.

This clone was observed a handful of times. This chain connects TRBV6-5 to TRBJ1-6; possibly TRBD1 for D (6 bases). The CDR3 is 12 residues long. CDR1 MNHEY and CDR2 SVGAGI come from the germline V gene. V was shortened by 5 bases and J by 7 bases, with 6 bases between the two germline ends. The CDR3, as DNA: TGTGCCAGCAGTCAGGGGAATTCACCCCTCCACTTT. It translates to CASSQGNSPLHF.

The chain employs TRBV6-1 and TRBJ2-1; weak D call: TRBD2 (6 bases). Trimming left V 3 bases short and J 14 bases short, with 14 bases between. Germline assignment: CDR1 MNHNS and CDR2 SASEGT. The length of the CDR3 is 12 residues. The CDR3 protein is CASSESLAREFF. The CDR3 region has the DNA TGTGCCAGCAGTGAGTCACTAGCCCGGGAGTTCTTC.

This rearrangement joins TRBV19 to TRBJ2-5; 8 nucleotides agree with TRBD1. Looked up from germline, CDR1 is LNHDA and CDR2 is SQIVND (reference sequence). The CDR3 runs 16 residues. The trim removed 3 bases at V and 0 bases at J, leaving 6 bases unmatched. CDR3 sequence (DNA): TGTGCCAGTAGTATTAGAGCAGGGGGCCACCAAGAGACCCAGTACTTC. This sequence encodes CASSIRAGGHQETQYF. The full variable domain, with the rest looked up from reference TRBV19 and TRBJ2-5, is DGGITQSPKYLFRKEGQNVTLSCEQNLNHDAMYWYRQDPGQGLRLIYYSQIVNDFQKGDIAEGYSVSREKKESFPLTVTSAQKNPTAFYLCASSIRAGGHQETQYFGPGTRLLVL.

CDR3 coding DNA: TGCGCCAGCAGAGCTAGCGGGAGAATCAATGAGCAGTTCTTC. It yields the protein CASRASGRINEQFF. The V and J genes are TRBV5-1 and TRBJ2-1; 10 bases fit TRBD2. Germline V gene lookup returns CDR1 SGHRS and CDR2 YFSETQ. V was pared by 5 bases and J by 6 bases, with 5 bases of the junction left unmatched. CDR3 length: 14 amino acids.

The J gene is TRBJ2-5, the V gene TRBV7-2; TRBD2 agrees at 10 bases. This CDR3 spans 16 amino acids. Germline lookup yields CDR1 SGHTA and CDR2 FQGNSA. V lost 6 bases to trimming and J lost 2 bases; unmatched junction nucleotides: 9. The CDR3 spells CASRPTSGTPQETQYF. The CDR3 DNA is TGTGCCAGCAGGCCCACTAGCGGGACCCCACAAGAGACCCAGTACTTC.

This clone was counted only a few times. This chain joins TRBV5-6 and TRBJ1-1; the match to TRBD1 covers 10 bases. The CDR3 is 15 amino acids. Per germline, CDR1 SGHDT and CDR2 YYEEEE. V was clipped by 2 bases and J by 4 bases; unmatched bases: 5. CDR3 residues: CASSFMGTGVTEAFF. As DNA, the CDR3 is TGTGCCAGCAGCTTTATGGGGACAGGGGTCACTGAAGCTTTCTTT. Full variable domain (outside the CDR3, taken from reference TRBV5-6 and TRBJ1-1): DAGVTQSPTHLIKTRGQQVTLRCSPKSGHDTVSWYQQALGQGPQFIFQYYEEEERQRGNFPDRFSGHQFPNYSSELNVNALLLGDSALYLCASSFMGTGVTEAFFGQGTRLTVV.

V and J are TRBV6-1 and TRBJ1-2, with 7 bases that match TRBD1. V was clipped by 6 bases and J by 4 bases; unmatched bases: 5. This CDR3 comprises 13 residues. Germline V gene data show CDR1 as MNHNS and CDR2 as SASEGT. CDR3 sequence: CASSLGQLYGYTF. The CDR3 coding sequence is TGTGCCAGCAGCTTGGGACAGCTCTATGGCTACACCTTC.

This chain uses TRBV7-2 with TRBJ2-5, with TRBD2 matching over 7 bases. The CDR3 contains 16 residues. Germline CDR1 and CDR2: SGHTA and FQGNSA. V lost 1 base and J lost 3; bases outside the gene matches: 8. The DNA for the CDR3 is TGTGCCAGCAGCTTAGGCCCGAGGACTAGAAAAGAGACCCAGTACTTC. Residues: CASSLGPRTRKETQYF.

The chain joins TRBV6-4 to TRBJ1-2; 8 nucleotides agree with TRBD1. The CDR3 is made up of 12 amino acids. J was trimmed by 8 bases and V by 6 bases; bases with no gene match: 5. Germline V gene lookup returns CDR1 MRHNA and CDR2 SNTAGT. In DNA, the CDR3 is TGTGCCAGCAGCCGGACAGGGTTCGGCTACACCTTC. It encodes CASSRTGFGYTF.

The gene calls are TRBV6-5 and TRBJ2-7; the D gene is possibly TRBD1 (8 bases). The length of the CDR3 is 15 residues. Trimming took off 4 bases at V and 0 bases at J, with 13 bases between the two ends. Germline CDR1 and CDR2: MNHEY and SVGAGI. CDR3: CASSWGGQASYEQYF. The CDR3 region has the DNA TGTGCCAGCAGTTGGGGGGGACAGGCCTCCTACGAGCAGTACTTC.

The gene calls are TRBV7-9 and TRBJ2-2; TRBD1 aligns across 12 bases. After removal of 5 bases from V and 6 bases from J, the junction contained 7 bases not matched to a gene. Germline CDR1 and CDR2: SEHNR and FQNEAQ (reference sequence). CDR3 length equals 16 residues. The CDR3 region is CASSLSGTGGSGELFF. The CDR3 DNA is TGTGCCAGCAGCCTCTCCGGGACAGGGGGCTCCGGGGAGCTGTTTTTT.

J is TRBJ2-3 and V is TRBV4-1, with a tentative D call TRBD2 (5 bases). This CDR3 has 15 amino acids. CDR1 and CDR2 from the germline V gene are MGHRA and YSYEKL. V lost 3 bases and J lost 0, with 10 bases in between. The CDR3 loop reads CASSQERSSTDTQYF. For the CDR3, the DNA is TGCGCCAGCAGCCAGGAGCGGTCTAGCACAGATACGCAGTATTTT.

V is TRBV19 and J is TRBJ1-1; 7 bases are a match to TRBD1. The CDR3 runs to 14 residues. CDR1 LNHDA and CDR2 SQIVND come from the germline V gene (reference sequence). V lost 5 bases and J lost 1; bases outside the gene matches: 4. The CDR3 region is CASSLTGSNTEAFF. CDR3 coding DNA: TGTGCCAGTAGTCTGACAGGGTCGAACACTGAAGCTTTCTTT.

The rearrangement links TRBV10-2 to TRBJ1-5; no definite D call. The V gene lost 6 bases and the J gene lost 0 bases, with 9 bases spanning the gap. The CDR3 covers 14 residues. Germline CDR1 is WSHSY and CDR2 is SAAADI. CDR3 amino acids: CASREGSSNQPQHF. Here the CDR3 DNA reads TGCGCCAGCAGGGAGGGCAGTAGCAATCAGCCCCAGCATTTT.

The gene calls are TRBV4-3 and TRBJ1-2; no definite D call. Trimming removed 2 bases at V and 0 bases at J, with 10 bases between. The germline V gene has CDR1 LGHNA and CDR2 YSLEER. The CDR3 length is 15 residues. For the CDR3, the DNA is TGCGCCAGCAGCCAAACTCCCGGGACTAACTATGGCTACACCTTC. Protein product: CASSQTPGTNYGYTF.

The rearrangement uses TRBV6-5 and TRBJ1-1; no definite D call. The V gene's germline CDR1 is MNHEY and CDR2 SVGAGI. The CDR3 consists of 13 residues. V shed 7 bases and J shed 4 bases, with 13 bases lying between them. CDR3 sequence reads: CASTVLPSTEAFF. DNA for the CDR3: TGTGCCAGCACTGTACTTCCGTCCACTGAAGCTTTCTTT.

This clone was detected once. The CDR3 sequence is CASSSSDRDNSGNTIYF. CDR3 nucleotides: TGTGCCAGCAGCTCCTCAGACAGGGACAACTCTGGAAACACCATATATTTT. The rearrangement uses TRBV7-9 and TRBJ1-3; 7 nucleotides align to TRBD1. The CDR3 length is 17 residues. Germline V gene lookup returns CDR1 SEHNR and CDR2 FQNEAQ (reference sequence). The V gene end was trimmed by 4 bases and the J gene end by 0 bases; junction bases not matched to a gene: 9.

The genes are TRBV9 and TRBJ2-1, with 12 bases that match TRBD2. Germline V lookup: CDR1 SGDLS, CDR2 YYNGEE. With 4 bases clipped from V and 10 bases from J, the junction kept 12 bases outside the gene matches. The CDR3 has 16 residues. CDR3 sequence reads: CASSSSSGGAGGEQFF. CDR3 bases: TGTGCCAGCAGCTCCTCTAGCGGGGGGGCCGGTGGCGAGCAGTTCTTC.

The chain carries TRBV5-4 and TRBJ2-3; 7 bases are a match to TRBD1. Germline V gene data show CDR1 as SGHNT and CDR2 as YYREEE (reference sequence). CDR3 length equals 14 residues. With V trimmed by 5 bases and J by 4 bases, 7 bases remained unmatched. The CDR3 protein is CASRVRQGADTQYF. The CDR3 DNA reads TGTGCCAGCAGGGTAAGGCAGGGGGCAGATACGCAGTATTTT.